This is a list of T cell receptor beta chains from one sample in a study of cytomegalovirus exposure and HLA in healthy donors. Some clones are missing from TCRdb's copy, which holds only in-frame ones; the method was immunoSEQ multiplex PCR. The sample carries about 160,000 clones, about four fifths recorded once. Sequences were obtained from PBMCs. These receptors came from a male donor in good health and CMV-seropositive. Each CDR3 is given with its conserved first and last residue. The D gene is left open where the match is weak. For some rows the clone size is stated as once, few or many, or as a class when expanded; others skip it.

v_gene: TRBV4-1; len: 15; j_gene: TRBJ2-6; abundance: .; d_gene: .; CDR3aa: CASSLPASGANGLTF
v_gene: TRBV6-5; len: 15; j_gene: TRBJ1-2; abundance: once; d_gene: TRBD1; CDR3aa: CASRKDREVYYGYTF
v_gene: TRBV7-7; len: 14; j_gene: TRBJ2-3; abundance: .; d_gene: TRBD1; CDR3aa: CASSLTGARDTQYF
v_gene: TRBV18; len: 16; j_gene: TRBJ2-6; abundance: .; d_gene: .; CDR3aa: CASSPPGVLGANVLTF
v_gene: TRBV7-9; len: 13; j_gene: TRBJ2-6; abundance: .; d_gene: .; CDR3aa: CASSTSGANVLTF
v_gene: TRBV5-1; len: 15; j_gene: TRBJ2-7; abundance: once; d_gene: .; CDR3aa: CASSSGHSSSYEQYF
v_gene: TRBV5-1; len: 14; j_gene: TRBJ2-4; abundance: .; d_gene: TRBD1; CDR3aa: CASSSTGQENIQYF
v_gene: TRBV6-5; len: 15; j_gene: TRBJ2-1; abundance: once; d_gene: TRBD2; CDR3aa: CASSLSGGLYNEQFF
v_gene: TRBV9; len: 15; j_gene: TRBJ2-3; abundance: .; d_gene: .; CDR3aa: CASSPALGAADTQYF
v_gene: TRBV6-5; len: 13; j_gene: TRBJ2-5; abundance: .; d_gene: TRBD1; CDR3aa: CASTPGQGETQYF
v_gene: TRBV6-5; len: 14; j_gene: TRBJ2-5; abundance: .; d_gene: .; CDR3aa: CASSYQGPGSTQYF
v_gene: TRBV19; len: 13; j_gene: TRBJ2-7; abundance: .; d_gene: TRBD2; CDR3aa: CASSSGRLYEQYF
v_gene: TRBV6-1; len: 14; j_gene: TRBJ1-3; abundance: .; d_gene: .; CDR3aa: CASFDWSSGNTIYF
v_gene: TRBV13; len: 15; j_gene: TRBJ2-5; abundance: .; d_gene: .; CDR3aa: CASSYIQQGSETQYF
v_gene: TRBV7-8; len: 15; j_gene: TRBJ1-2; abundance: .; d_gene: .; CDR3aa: CASSFGSQGNYGYTF
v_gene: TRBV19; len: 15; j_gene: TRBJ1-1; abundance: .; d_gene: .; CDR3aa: CASSIDPHPGSEAFF
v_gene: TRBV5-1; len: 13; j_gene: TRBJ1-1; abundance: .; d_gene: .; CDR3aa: CASSQQENTEAFF
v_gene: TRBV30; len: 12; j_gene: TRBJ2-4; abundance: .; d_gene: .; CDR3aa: CAWEGGGNSQYF
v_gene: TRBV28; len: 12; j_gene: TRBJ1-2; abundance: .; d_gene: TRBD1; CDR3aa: CASEQQGVGYTF
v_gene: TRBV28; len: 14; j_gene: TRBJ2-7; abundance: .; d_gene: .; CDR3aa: CASSPTDISYEQYF
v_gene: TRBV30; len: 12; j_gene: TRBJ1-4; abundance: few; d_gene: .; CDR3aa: CAWSLGGEKLFF
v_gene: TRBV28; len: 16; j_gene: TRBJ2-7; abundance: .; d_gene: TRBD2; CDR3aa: CASLTPRGREVYEQYF
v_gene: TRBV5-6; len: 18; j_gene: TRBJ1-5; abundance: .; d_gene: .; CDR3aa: CASSPWTNSLYSNQPQHF
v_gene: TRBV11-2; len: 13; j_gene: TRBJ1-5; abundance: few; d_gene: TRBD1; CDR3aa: CASSPGGTQPQHF
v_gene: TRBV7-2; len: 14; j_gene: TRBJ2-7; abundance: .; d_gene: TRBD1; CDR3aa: CASSTGTGGYEQYF